This T cell receptor (beta chain) was retrieved from a study of cytomegalovirus exposure and HLA in healthy donors (dated by TCRdb to about 2017). Regarding the complete study: In an earlier analysis of several hundred of the donors, roughly 300 Gb of sequence data and some 120 million unique TCR beta sequences from 180 million or so T cells were reported. Roughly 300 gigabases of sequencing data and 70 million to 95 million unique TCR sequences made up an early release that covered around 640 HLA-typed donors. Of the roughly 390 genotyped donors, approximately 82% fell in the genetic ancestry cluster associated with self-reported Caucasian donors. The aim of the study was to test whether cataloging public T cell receptors could identify signatures of past pathogen exposure. The study profiled the T cell repertoires of hundreds of subjects by immunosequencing and related them to cytomegalovirus serostatus. In addition to the first cohort of approximately 650 subjects, a separate validation cohort of 120 different subjects was used. To predict cytomegalovirus infection status, the study brought together high-throughput TCR immunosequencing, statistical association of individual TCRs with disease status, and machine learning. To study patterns of TCR occurrence, a later analysis re-analyzed previously published TCR beta repertoires from more than 550 donors and added high-resolution HLA genotyping. Rather than drawing on any new phenotypic data, the later analysis identified candidate immune exposures from TCR beta sequences and the way those sequences occurred across donors. To decide whether each TCR beta V gene segment behaved as functional or pseudogenic, an earlier analysis of 587 of the donors relied on high-throughput TCR beta sequencing. Donor age, sex, ethnicity and CMV serostatus were compiled alongside the repertoire data. Genome-wide SNP genotypes for about 65% of the 666 donors were used in a later genetic analysis, which treated that subset as a discovery cohort. All discovery cohort repertoires had been generated using a single sequencing platform. HLA typing covered class I and class II loci at four-digit resolution. The number of typed donors differed by locus: roughly 629-630 for A, B, C, DRB1 and DQB1; approximately 540 for DQA1; approximately 600 for DPA1; and 450 to 480 for DPB1. Several DR-DQ haplotypes were handled as single units for association and clustering because linkage in the cohort was strong. Among under 450 genotyped donors of the cohort, an average of about 240,000 unique TCR beta nucleotide sequences were sequenced per donor, 15% to 20% of them non-productive. General study outcomes and caveats: In a later analysis, HLA-associated TCR beta chains were found to be more clonally expanded and to have lower generation probabilities than equally common non-associated chains. Cytomegalovirus status was reported to be diagnosed by the classifier with high specificity and sensitivity in both the original and validation cohorts. The study gave a list of 150 to 200 TCR beta chains associated with cytomegalovirus. A further reported finding was that TCR beta sequences accurately predicted the HLA-A and HLA-B alleles for most subjects in the first cohort. At a false discovery rate of 0.05, a later analysis linked 15,000 to 20,000 TCR beta sequences to specific HLA alleles. This cohort had only TCR beta chains sequenced, and the lack of alpha or paired-chain data limited which features could be detected. According to a later analysis, parvovirus B19, influenza, CMV and Epstein-Barr virus appeared linked to several top co-occurrence clusters. A few of the identified cytomegalovirus-associated TCR beta chains were confirmed in vitro to be specific for cytomegalovirus antigens. According to a later genetic analysis, donors in an Asian-associated ancestry cluster had fewer N-insertions in productive TCRs than the approximately 700-donor mean. Linkage disequilibrium might explain the correlated functional status among segregating V segments, but an unknown experimental factor could not be excluded. A later analysis found that TCR association rates varied across HLA loci, with DRB1 alleles showing the most associated TCRs and HLA-C alleles the fewest. In an earlier analysis of over 550 of the donors, most TCR beta V segments were observed in productive rearrangements about 87% or about 30% of the time, broadly matching IMGT annotations. A later analysis found that most CMV-associated TCR beta chains appeared HLA-restricted, with HLA associations seemingly driven largely by CMV exposure. The earlier analysis of 587 of the donors excluded 15 to 20 rarely observed V segments, including chromosome 9 orphons, because counts were too low. The 87-base-pair reads could not distinguish some IMGT-functional V segments, including TRBV6-2 and TRBV6-3, so those segments were excluded. According to the authors, the approach could potentially be generalized to other disease states and immunological phenotypes. A later genetic analysis associated a missense DCLRE1C variant with V-gene and J-gene trimming of TCR beta chains, and an independent cohort replicated the association. Because HLA typing was unavailable for some donors at each locus, only the typed subset was used in association tests. For the cohort, immune exposure information was limited to CMV serostatus. A cluster of highly shared sequence variants was judged likely to be a technical artifact of the sequencing pipeline. Most TCR sequences were observed very rarely across donors, whereas some public TCRs were present in many individuals. Assigning TCR associations to individual alleles was difficult when HLA alleles, especially DR and DQ, strongly co-occurred. Presence/absence analyses assumed roughly uniform sequencing depth across donors, an assumption that may not hold.

In total, 630 or so healthy bone marrow donors made up the cohort. All cohort members were sampled while nominally healthy, although unrecorded immune exposures were likely present. The donor tested CMV seronegative, placing the donor among the 350 to 400 seronegative members of the cohort. A peripheral blood sample was provided by each donor, and peripheral blood mononuclear cells were used for TCR beta sequencing. The Qiagen DNeasy Blood Extraction Kit was used to extract genomic DNA from the blood cell samples. The CDR3 has 12 amino acids, counting the end cysteine and phenylalanine. The retained sequence is limited to the CDR3, 36 bases, with the frame set at the first base. Trimming removed 0 bases from V and 7 bases from J, leaving 7 bases between the germline ends. CDR1 and CDR2, per the germline V gene (reference sequence), are SGHKS and YYEKEE. As regards this clone: It has no known antigen specificity. The record has no base qualities; no much larger clone is one base away.

The library was prepared using the immunoSEQ multiplex PCR assay. The multiplex PCR relied on a mix of 60 forward primers for TCR Vbeta segments and 13 reverse primers for TCR Jbeta segments. Amplification of the CDR3 region of rearranged TCR beta genes was performed with a multiplex PCR assay on genomic DNA. The Illumina HiSeq System was used to sequence the amplified TCR beta libraries as 87-base-pair reads. On the authors' methods: A later analysis tallied 75 million to 95 million unique TCR beta chains across the 610 or so repertoires, and some 12 million of those chains were shared by two or more donors. To remove PCR and sequencing errors, raw reads were error-corrected and collapsed into unique sequences using a nearest-neighbor algorithm that merged closely related sequences. CDR3 sequences were aligned to IMGT reference sequences to assign V, D and J gene segments. For a sequence to be retained, a match of at least six nucleotides to both a V gene segment and a J gene segment was required. Rearrangements were classified as productive when the CDR3 lacked stop codons and remained in frame with V and J, and all other rearrangements were classified as non-productive. Following IMGT convention, CDR3 was defined as the stretch from the second conserved V-encoded cysteine to the conserved J-encoded phenylalanine. In an earlier analysis of more than 550 of the donors, sequences lacking an unambiguous match to a single V gene segment were excluded. An earlier analysis of approximately 590 of the donors classified V segments as functional when productive rearrangements were above 56.7% and as segregating when the standard deviation between donors was above 5%. A statistical classification framework was built for diagnosing cytomegalovirus status from the catalog of TCR beta chain sequences. V and J gene assignment, in a later analysis, came from comparing TCR nucleotide sequences with IMGT/GENE-DB human TR gene sequences. A later analysis assigned CDR3 sequences and most-parsimonious VDJ recombination scenarios with the TCRdist pipeline. A later analysis defined each TCR beta chain by its CDR3 amino acid sequence plus V-gene family, and excluded reads lacking a unique V-gene family. In a later analysis, some 600 highly shared, low-generation-probability nucleotide sequences were removed to address suspected cross-contamination and a sequencing artifact. In a later analysis, a clonal expansion index for each public chain was calculated from normalized within-repertoire ranks of inferred template counts. In a later analysis, generation probabilities were computed using a VDJ recombination model fitted to out-of-frame rearrangements, and the results were checked against IGoR. In a later analysis, hypergeometric tests were used to score TCR-TCR, TCR-HLA and TCR-CMV co-occurrence, with a repertoire-size bias correction applied to TCR pairs. In a later analysis, false discovery rates were estimated by permuting HLA or CMV assignments 20 times. In a later analysis, co-occurring TCRs were grouped with DBSCAN, and TCRdist sequence similarity was added when clustering was performed within HLA-allele-positive subsets. Repertoires with fewer than 30,000 or more than 120,000 public chains, plus five repertoires with anomalous nucleotide sharing, were excluded from co-occurrence clustering. What TCRdb holds here is the immuneACCESS table cut down to in-frame rearrangements. Part of the clones is not present; checked against another copy, under half of the missing clones reflect an unresolved V gene, and the others are unexplained. V and J calls and clone size follow that table, whereas D and trimming were derived from the DNA. The sample table holds 90,000 to 120,000 clones, of which approximately 80% were seen once. The top ten hold approximately 4.5% of the sample.

The clonotype was recovered from a male donor in good health and CMV-seronegative. The sequencing sample was made of PBMCs. This sequence uses TRBV5-5 and TRBJ1-1; a confident D gene designation cannot be given. The DNA is TGTGCCAGCAGCTTGGCCATTGTTGAAGCTTTCTTT. Translated, this gives CASSLAIVEAFF.